The clone carrying this T cell receptor (beta chain) was recorded a few times. This specimen belongs to a study of blood T cell repertoires in COVID-19. On the study more broadly: Sites in the United States, Italy and Spain provided acute and convalescent COVID-19 samples. The cDNA or gDNA used as material had been derived from T cells, B-cell-depleted T cells, or PBMCs.

The CDR3 extends over 14 amino acids. V lost 7 bases and J lost 2; bases outside the gene matches: 5. Germline V gene data show CDR1 as ENHRY and CDR2 as SYGVKD. Donors of Cohort 3 who recovered were those that had two negative PCRs, clearance, or symptom resolution. In the original analysis: Reference gene primer amplification gave nucleated cell count estimates. The protocol was immunoSEQ multiplex PCR, while the TCRdb copy is restricted to in-frame clones and leaves out a portion. V and J calls and clone size are as listed in that table; D and trimming were resolved from the DNA. Found here are fewer than 350,000 clones, approximately 91% of them singletons; the top ten hold 9.5%.

The sequence was collected from a woman aged 40 to 50 who had recovered from COVID-19. Sequencing was done on a sample of PBMCs or T cells enriched from blood (not recorded which). This rearrangement joins TRBV10-3 to TRBJ2-7, with TRBD2 matching 10 bases. Here the CDR3 reads CAITPAGGPYEQYF. The CDR3 DNA sequence: TGTGCCATCACCCCAGCGGGAGGGCCCTACGAGCAGTACTTC.